This T cell receptor (beta chain) appears in the sequencing data of a study of identifying expanded T cells in peripheral blood. Points from the study as a whole: Two-week clone count variance significantly increased as total template count grew.

Note on this clone: No antigen is known for it.

TCRdb's table, derived via immunoSEQ multiplex PCR, lists solely in-frame clones and lacks some. The sample includes 100,000 to 150,000 clones, over 65% seen only once; the top ten take roughly 3.3%. Germline CDR1 SGDLS, CDR2 YYNGEE. The V gene lost 3 bases and the J gene lost 5 bases, with 14 bases spanning the gap. The CDR3 consists of 14 residues. Sequenced material: blood. The receptor was isolated from a person aged 18-69 years in good health. This chain joins TRBV9 and TRBJ1-1; D is possibly TRBD1 (6 bases). CDR3 loop: CASSGSGGGTEAFF. In nucleotides, the CDR3 is TGTGCCAGCAGCGGCAGCGGGGGCGGGACTGAAGCTTTCTTT. The variable domain in full, completed from reference TRBV9 and TRBJ1-1, reads DSGVTQTPKHLITATGQRVTLRCSPRSGDLSVYWYQQSLDQGLQFLIQYYNGEERAKGNILERFSAQQFPDLHSELNLSSLELGDSALYFCASSGSGGGTEAFFGQGTRLTVV.